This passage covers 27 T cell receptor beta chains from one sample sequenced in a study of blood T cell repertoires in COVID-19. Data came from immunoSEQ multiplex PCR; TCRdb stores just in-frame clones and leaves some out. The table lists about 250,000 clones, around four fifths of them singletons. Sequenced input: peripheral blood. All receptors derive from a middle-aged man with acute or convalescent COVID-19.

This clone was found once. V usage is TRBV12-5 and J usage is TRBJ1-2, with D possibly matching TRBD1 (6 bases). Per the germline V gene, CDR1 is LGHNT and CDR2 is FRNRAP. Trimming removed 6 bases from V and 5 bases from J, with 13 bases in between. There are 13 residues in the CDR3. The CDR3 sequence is CASGSGQKYGYTF. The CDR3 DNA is TGTGCTAGTGGCTCCGGACAGAAATATGGCTACACCTTC. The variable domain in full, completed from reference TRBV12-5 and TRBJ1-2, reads DARVTQTPRHKVTEMGQEVTMRCQPILGHNTVFWYRQTMMQGLELLAYFRNRAPLDDSGMPKDRFSAEMPDATLATLKIQPSEPRDSAVYFCASGSGQKYGYTFGSGTRLTVV.

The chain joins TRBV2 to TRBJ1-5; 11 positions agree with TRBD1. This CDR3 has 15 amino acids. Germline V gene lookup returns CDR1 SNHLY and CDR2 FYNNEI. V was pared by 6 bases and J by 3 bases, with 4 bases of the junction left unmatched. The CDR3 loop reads CASRGTGGFNQPQHF. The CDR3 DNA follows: TGTGCCAGCAGAGGGACAGGGGGTTTCAATCAGCCCCAGCATTTT. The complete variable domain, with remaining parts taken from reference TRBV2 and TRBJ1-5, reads EPEVTQTPSHQVTQMGQEVILRCVPISNHLYFYWYRQILGQKVEFLVSFYNNEISEKSEIFDDQFSVERPDGSNFTLKIRSTKLEDSAMYFCASRGTGGFNQPQHFGDGTRLSIL.

The CDR3 coding sequence is TGTGCCAGCAGCTCTCCTTGGACAGGGGGCTTTGGCTACACCTTC. Its translation: CASSSPWTGGFGYTF. V and J are TRBV7-8 and TRBJ1-2, with 11 bases that match TRBD1. The CDR3 sequence is 15 residues long. Germline V lookup: CDR1 SGHVS, CDR2 FQNEAQ. Trimming at V came to 4 bases and at J to 7 bases, leaving 8 bases not matched to a gene.

The chain's CDR3 is CASRDRVYSYTF. CDR3 DNA sequence: TGTGCCAGCCGGGACAGGGTGTACAGCTACACCTTC. V and J are TRBV19 and TRBJ1-2; 9 nucleotides line up with TRBD1. V lost 9 bases to trimming and J lost 9 bases; unmatched junction nucleotides: 8. Germline CDR1 LNHDA, CDR2 SQIVND (reference sequence). The CDR3 is 12 residues long.

The chain's CDR3 is CASSYRGYEQYF. CDR3 in DNA: TGTGCCAGCAGTTACAGGGGTTACGAGCAGTACTTC. V gene TRBV12-3 or TRBV12-4 combines with J gene TRBJ2-7; 7 nucleotides agree with TRBD1. Germline trimming cut 4 bases from V and 4 bases from J; bases unmatched to any gene: 1. CDR3 length: 12 amino acids.

CDR3 region: CASQGQGTTEAFF. In DNA form, the CDR3 reads TGTGCCAGTCAGGGACAGGGGACCACTGAAGCTTTCTTT. The chain recombines TRBV19 with TRBJ1-1; 10 bases match TRBD1. The V and J ends lost 8 bases and 4 bases, in that order; junction bases with no gene match: 4. Germline CDR1 is LNHDA and CDR2 is SQIVND (reference sequence). The length of the CDR3 is 13 residues.

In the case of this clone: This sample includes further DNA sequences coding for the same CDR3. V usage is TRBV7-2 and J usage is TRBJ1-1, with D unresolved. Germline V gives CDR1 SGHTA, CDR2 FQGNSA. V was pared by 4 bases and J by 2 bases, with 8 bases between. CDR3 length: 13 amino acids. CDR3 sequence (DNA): TGTGCCAGCAGCTCAAGCGTTAACACTGAAGCTTTCTTT. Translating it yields CASSSSVNTEAFF.

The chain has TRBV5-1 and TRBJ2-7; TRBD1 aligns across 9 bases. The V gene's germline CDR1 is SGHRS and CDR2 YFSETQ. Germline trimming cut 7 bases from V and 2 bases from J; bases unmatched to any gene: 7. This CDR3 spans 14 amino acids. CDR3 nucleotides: TGCGCCAGCGGATTGACAGGGGGGACCTACGAGCAGTACTTC. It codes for CASGLTGGTYEQYF.

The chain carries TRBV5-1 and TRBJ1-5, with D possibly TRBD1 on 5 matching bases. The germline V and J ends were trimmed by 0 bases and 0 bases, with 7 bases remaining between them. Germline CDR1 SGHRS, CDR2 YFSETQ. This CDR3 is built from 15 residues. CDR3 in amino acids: CASSLEGLSNQPQHF. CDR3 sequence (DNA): TGCGCCAGCAGCTTGGAGGGGCTTAGCAATCAGCCCCAGCATTTT.

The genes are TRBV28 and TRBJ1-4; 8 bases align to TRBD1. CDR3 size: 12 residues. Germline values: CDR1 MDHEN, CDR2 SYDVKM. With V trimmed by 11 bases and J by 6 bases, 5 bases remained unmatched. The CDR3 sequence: CAGRTGHEKLFF. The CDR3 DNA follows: TGTGCCGGACGGACAGGGCATGAAAAACTGTTTTTT.

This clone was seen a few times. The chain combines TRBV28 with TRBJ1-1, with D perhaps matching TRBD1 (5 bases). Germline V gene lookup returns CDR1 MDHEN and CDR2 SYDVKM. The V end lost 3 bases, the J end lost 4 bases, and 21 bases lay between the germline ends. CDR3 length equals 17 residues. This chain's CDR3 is CASSLAGQLIKATEAFF. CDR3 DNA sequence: TGTGCCAGCAGTTTGGCCGGACAATTAATCAAAGCCACTGAAGCTTTCTTT.

The DNA for the CDR3 is TGTGCCAGCAGCTTTCCGGAACTAGCGGGAGGGCTCCCCTACAATGAGCAGTTCTTC. Amino acid sequence: CASSFPELAGGLPYNEQFF. The gene calls are TRBV7-9 and TRBJ2-1, with TRBD2 identical over 13 bases. Per the germline V gene, CDR1 is SEHNR and CDR2 is FQNEAQ (reference sequence). The CDR3 sequence is 19 residues long. The trim removed 3 bases at V and 2 bases at J, leaving 10 bases unmatched.

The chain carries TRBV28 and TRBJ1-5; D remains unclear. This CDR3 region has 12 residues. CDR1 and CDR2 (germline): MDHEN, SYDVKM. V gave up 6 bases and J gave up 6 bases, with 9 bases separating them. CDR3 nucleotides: TGTGCCAGCAGGCTCGGTGGTCAGCCCCAGCATTTT. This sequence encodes CASRLGGQPQHF.

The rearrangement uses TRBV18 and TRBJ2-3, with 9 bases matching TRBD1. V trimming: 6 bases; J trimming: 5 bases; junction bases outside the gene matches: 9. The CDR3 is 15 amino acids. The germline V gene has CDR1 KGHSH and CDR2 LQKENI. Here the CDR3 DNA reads TGTGCCAGCTCCCTCAACAGGGGGCAATTAGATACGCAGTATTTT. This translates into CASSLNRGQLDTQYF.

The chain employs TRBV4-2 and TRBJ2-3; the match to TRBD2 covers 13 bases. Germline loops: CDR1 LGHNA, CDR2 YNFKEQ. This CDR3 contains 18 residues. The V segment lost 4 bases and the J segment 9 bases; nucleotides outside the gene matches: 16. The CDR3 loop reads CASSLPAGGLAGAQTQYF. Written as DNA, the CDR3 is TGTGCCAGCAGCCTCCCCGCAGGAGGACTAGCGGGGGCTCAGACGCAGTATTTT.

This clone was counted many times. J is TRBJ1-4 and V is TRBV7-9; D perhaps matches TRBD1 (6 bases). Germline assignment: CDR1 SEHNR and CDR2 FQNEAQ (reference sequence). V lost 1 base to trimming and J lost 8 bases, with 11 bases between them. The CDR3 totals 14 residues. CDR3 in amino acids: CASSLEQGGEKLFF. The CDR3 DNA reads TGTGCCAGCAGCTTAGAACAGGGAGGGGAAAAACTGTTTTTT.

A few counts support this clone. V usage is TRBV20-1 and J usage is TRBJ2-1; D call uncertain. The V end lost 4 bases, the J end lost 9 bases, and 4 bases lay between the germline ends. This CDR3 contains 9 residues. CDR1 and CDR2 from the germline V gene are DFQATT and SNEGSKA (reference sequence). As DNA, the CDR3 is TGCAGTGCTAATAGTGAGCAGTTCTTC. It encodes CSANSEQFF.

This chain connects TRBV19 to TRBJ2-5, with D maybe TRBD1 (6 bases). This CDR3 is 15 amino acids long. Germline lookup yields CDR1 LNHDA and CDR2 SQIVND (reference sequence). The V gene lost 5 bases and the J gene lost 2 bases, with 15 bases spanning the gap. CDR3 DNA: TGTGCCAGTAGTGATAGGGGGACCCGACAAGAGACCCAGTACTTC. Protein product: CASSDRGTRQETQYF.

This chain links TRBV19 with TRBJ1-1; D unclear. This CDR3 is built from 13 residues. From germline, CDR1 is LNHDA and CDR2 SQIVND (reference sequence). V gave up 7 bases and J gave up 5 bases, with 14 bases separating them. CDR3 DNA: TGTGCCAGTATCCCCGAGTCAAGAACTGAAGCTTTCTTT. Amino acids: CASIPESRTEAFF.

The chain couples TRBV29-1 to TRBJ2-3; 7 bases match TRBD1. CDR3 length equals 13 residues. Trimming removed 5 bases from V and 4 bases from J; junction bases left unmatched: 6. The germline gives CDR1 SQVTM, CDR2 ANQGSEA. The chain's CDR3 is CSVFGQVADTQYF. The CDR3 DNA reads TGCAGCGTTTTTGGACAGGTGGCAGATACGCAGTATTTT.

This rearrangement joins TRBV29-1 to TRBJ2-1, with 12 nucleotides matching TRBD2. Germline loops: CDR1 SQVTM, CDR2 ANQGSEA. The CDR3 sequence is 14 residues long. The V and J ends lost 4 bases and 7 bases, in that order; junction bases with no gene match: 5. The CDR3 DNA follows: TGCAGCGTTGGACTAGCGGGAGTTAAGAATGAGCAGTTCTTC. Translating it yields CSVGLAGVKNEQFF.

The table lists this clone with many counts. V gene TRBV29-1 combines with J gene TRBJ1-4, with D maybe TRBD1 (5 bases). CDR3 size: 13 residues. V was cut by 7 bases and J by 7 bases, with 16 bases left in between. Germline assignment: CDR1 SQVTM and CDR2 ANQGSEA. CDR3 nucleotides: TGCAGCGCGTCGGAACCGGGGGGTGAAAAACTGTTTTTT. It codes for CSASEPGGEKLFF.

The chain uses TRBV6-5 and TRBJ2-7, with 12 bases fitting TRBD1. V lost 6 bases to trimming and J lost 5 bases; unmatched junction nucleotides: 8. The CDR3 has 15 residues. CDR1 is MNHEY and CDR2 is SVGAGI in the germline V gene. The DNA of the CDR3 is TGTGCCAGCAGCGAGGTAGGGACAGGGGGCAACGAGCAGTACTTC. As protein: CASSEVGTGGNEQYF.

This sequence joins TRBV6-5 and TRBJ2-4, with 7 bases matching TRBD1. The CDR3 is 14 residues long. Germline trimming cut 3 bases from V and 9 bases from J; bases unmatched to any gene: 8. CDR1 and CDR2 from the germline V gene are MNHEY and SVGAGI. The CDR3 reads CASSYREQGFIQYF. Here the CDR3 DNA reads TGTGCCAGCAGTTATCGGGAACAGGGGTTCATTCAGTACTTC.

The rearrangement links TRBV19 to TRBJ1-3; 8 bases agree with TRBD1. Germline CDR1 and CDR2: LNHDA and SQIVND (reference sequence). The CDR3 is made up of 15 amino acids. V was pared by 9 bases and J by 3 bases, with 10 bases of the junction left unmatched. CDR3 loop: CASPTRGLGGNTIYF. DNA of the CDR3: TGTGCCAGCCCTACCAGGGGGCTTGGTGGAAACACCATATATTTT.

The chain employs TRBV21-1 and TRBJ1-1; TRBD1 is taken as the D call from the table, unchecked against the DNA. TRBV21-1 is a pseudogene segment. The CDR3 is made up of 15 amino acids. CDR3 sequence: CASSKGVGVNTEAFF. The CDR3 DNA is TGTGCCAGCAGCAAAGGGGTAGGGGTGAACACTGAAGCTTTCTTT.

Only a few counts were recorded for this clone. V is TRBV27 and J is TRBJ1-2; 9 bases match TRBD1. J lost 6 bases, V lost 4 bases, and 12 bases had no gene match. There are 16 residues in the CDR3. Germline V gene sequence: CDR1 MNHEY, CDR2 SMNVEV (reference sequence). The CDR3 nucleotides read TGTGCCAGCAGTTCTTTAGCCGGGACAGGGTTCCATGGCTACACCTTC. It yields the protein CASSSLAGTGFHGYTF.